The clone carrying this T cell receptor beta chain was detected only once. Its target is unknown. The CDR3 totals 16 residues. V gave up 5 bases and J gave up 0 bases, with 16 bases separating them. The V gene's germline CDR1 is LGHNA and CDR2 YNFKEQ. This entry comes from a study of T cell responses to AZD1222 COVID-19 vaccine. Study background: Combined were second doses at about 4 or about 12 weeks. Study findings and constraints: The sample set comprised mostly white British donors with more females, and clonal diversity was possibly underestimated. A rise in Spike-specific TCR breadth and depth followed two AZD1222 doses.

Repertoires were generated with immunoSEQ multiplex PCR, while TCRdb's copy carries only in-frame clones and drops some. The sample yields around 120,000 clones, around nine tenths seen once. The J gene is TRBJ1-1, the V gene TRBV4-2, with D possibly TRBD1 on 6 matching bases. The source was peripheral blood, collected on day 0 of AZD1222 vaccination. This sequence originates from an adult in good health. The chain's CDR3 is CASSGRRGALNTEAFF. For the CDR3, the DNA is TGTGCCAGCAGCGGGCGGCGGGGGGCTTTGAACACTGAAGCTTTCTTT.